Below, 32 T cell receptor beta chains from the same sample are listed, as sequenced in a study of T cell repertoires in cytomegalovirus infection. MiXCR, run by TCRdb on the reads, gives a single entry per CDR3 protein. Of 70,000 to 75,000 distinct CDR3 sequences detected, over 3.5% appear once; the ten largest clones hold approximately 20%. The sequencing input was PBMCs. Source of these receptors: a human donor in good health (CMV status not recorded). Some clones in this sample may be carry-over from other donors' samples.

This clonotype was found many times. The V and J genes are TRBV7-8 and TRBJ1-5; a possible D gene is TRBD1 (5 bases). The CDR3 is made up of 15 amino acids. V lost 3 bases, J lost 4 bases, and 13 bases lay in between. Germline V gives CDR1 SGHVS, CDR2 FQNEAQ. The CDR3: CASSFEGTRNQPQHF. CDR3 in DNA: TGTGCCAGCAGCTTTGAGGGGACGAGAAATCAGCCCCAGCATTTT. Using reference TRBV7-8 and TRBJ1-5 for the parts outside the CDR3, the full variable domain is GAGVSQSPRYKVAKRGQDVALRCDPISGHVSLFWYQQALGQGPEFLTYFQNEAQLDKSGLPSDRFFAERPEGSVSTLKIQRTQQEDSAVYLCASSFEGTRNQPQHFGDGTRLSIL.

Ten or more counts support this clonotype. V and J are TRBV4-1 and TRBJ1-2; maybe TRBD1 (5 bases). The ends were cut back, 2 bases at V and 6 bases at J, with 10 bases in the middle. The CDR3 consists of 13 residues. The V gene's germline CDR1 is MGHRA and CDR2 YSYEKL. Here the CDR3 reads CASSQQGFHGYTF. CDR3 sequence (DNA): TGCGCCAGCAGCCAACAGGGTTTTCATGGCTACACCTTC.

Ten or more counts support this clonotype. V usage is TRBV7-2 and J usage is TRBJ1-2; no clear D. Looked up from germline, CDR1 is SGHTA and CDR2 is FQGNSA. The CDR3 sequence is 13 residues long. With 5 bases removed from V and 5 bases from J, the gap between germline ends came to 12 bases. CDR3 DNA: TGTGCCAGCAGCCCAAAGTGGGTGTATGGCTACACCTTC. Translation: CASSPKWVYGYTF. The complete variable domain, with remaining parts taken from reference TRBV7-2 and TRBJ1-2, reads GAGVSQSPSNKVTEKGKDVELRCDPISGHTALYWYRQSLGQGLEFLIYFQGNSAPDKSGLPSDRFSAERTGGSVSTLTIQRTQQEDSAVYLCASSPKWVYGYTFGSGTRLTVV.

This clonotype was picked up many times. In DNA form, the CDR3 reads TGTGCCATCAGTGAGCAGGCTAACACTGAAGCTTTCTTT. Translation gives CAISEQANTEAFF. The chain combines TRBV10-3 with TRBJ1-1; D ambiguous. The V gene's germline CDR1 is ENHRY and CDR2 SYGVKD. This CDR3 has 13 amino acids. The ends were cut back, 2 bases at V and 2 bases at J, with 6 bases in the middle.

In this sample, this clonotype turned up many times. This sequence joins TRBV28 and TRBJ2-2; either TRBD1 or TRBD2 may supply D (5 bases each). V lost 7 bases to trimming and J lost 6 bases, with 15 bases between them. The CDR3 runs 14 residues. Germline V gene sequence: CDR1 MDHEN, CDR2 SYDVKM. This CDR3 is CASTRDPTAGELFF. The CDR3 nucleotides read TGTGCCAGCACACGGGACCCCACGGCCGGGGAGCTGTTTTTT.

This clonotype occurred many times. V usage is TRBV7-2 and J usage is TRBJ2-1; a weak D match, TRBD2 (6 bases). Trimming cost V 1 base and J 6 bases, with 13 bases left between them. CDR3 length equals 15 residues. Germline lookup yields CDR1 SGHTA and CDR2 FQGNSA. The CDR3 nucleotides read TGTGCCAGCAGCTTAGGTGCGAGACTAGGCAATGAGCAGTTCTTC. As protein: CASSLGARLGNEQFF.

This clonotype was seen more than once but under ten times. This chain connects TRBV4-3 to TRBJ2-2; no clear D gene. The ends were cut back, 0 bases at V and 6 bases at J, with 8 bases in the middle. Germline V lookup: CDR1 LGHNA, CDR2 YSLEER. The CDR3 runs 14 residues. CDR3 loop: CASSQDVGAGELFF. The CDR3 DNA sequence: TGCGCCAGCAGCCAAGACGTTGGGGCCGGGGAGCTGTTTTTT.

This clonotype was seen ten or more times. This chain connects TRBV7-6 to TRBJ1-3, with 7 positions matching TRBD1. Germline CDR1 and CDR2: SGHVS and FNYEAQ. Trimming at V came to 1 base and at J to 4 bases, leaving 10 bases not matched to a gene. The CDR3 has 17 amino acids. Here the CDR3 DNA reads TGTGCCAGCAGCTTAGAAGTGGACAGGAGTCAAGGAAACACCATATATTTT. Translated, it gives CASSLEVDRSQGNTIYF.

This clonotype occurred many times. The chain uses TRBV7-9 and TRBJ2-1; 8 nucleotides line up with TRBD2. Germline V gives CDR1 SEHNR, CDR2 FQNEAQ (reference sequence). V dropped 5 bases and J dropped 4; count of bases not matched to a gene: 10. The CDR3 is 16 amino acids. For the CDR3, the DNA is TGTGCCAGCAGCCGATATCTGGGGACTAGTTACAATGAGCAGTTCTTC. It encodes CASSRYLGTSYNEQFF.

This clonotype was seen at least ten times. The chain has TRBV7-2 and TRBJ1-1; D is undetermined. V gave up 6 bases and J gave up 1 base, with 12 bases separating them. The CDR3 is 14 residues long. The germline CDR1 and CDR2 sequences are SGHTA and FQGNSA. As DNA, the CDR3 is TGTGCCAGCAGATTTAACATGGGGAACACTGAAGCTTTCTTT. Translated: CASRFNMGNTEAFF.

This clonotype was seen repeatedly, ten times or more. V gene TRBV20-1 combines with J gene TRBJ2-3, with TRBD2 matching over 9 bases. The CDR3 is made up of 15 amino acids. CDR1 and CDR2 (germline): DFQATT, SNEGSKA (reference sequence). J gave up 1 base and V 0 bases, and 2 bases lay outside the gene matches. The CDR3 region is CSARDRLAGTDTQYF. The DNA for the CDR3 is TGCAGTGCTAGAGACAGACTAGCGGGCACAGATACGCAGTATTTT.

The table lists this clonotype with many counts. V usage is TRBV6-2 or TRBV6-3 and J usage is TRBJ1-6; D not resolved. Germline CDR1 is MNHEY and CDR2 is SVGEGT. This CDR3 is built from 13 residues. The V end lost 5 bases, the J end lost 9 bases, and 11 bases lay between the germline ends. For the CDR3, the DNA is TGTGCCAGCAGTCTTACCACAGCTTCACCCCTCCACTTT. Its translation: CASSLTTASPLHF.

The table lists this clonotype with many counts. The chain is built from TRBV6-1 and TRBJ2-7; 10 positions agree with TRBD1. V was clipped by 6 bases and J by 4 bases; unmatched bases: 3. CDR3 length equals 13 residues. The germline gives CDR1 MNHNS, CDR2 SASEGT. CDR3 bases: TGTGCCAGCAGGACAGGGGGCAGATACGAGCAGTACTTC. It is translated as CASRTGGRYEQYF.

In its sample, this clonotype was seen many times. The chain uses TRBV7-4 and TRBJ2-1, with 10 bases aligning to TRBD2. Germline lookup yields CDR1 SGHVT and CDR2 SQSDAQ. The CDR3 is 15 amino acids. Germline trimming cut 7 bases from V and 5 bases from J; bases unmatched to any gene: 8. The CDR3 coding sequence is TGTGCCAGCAACCCTAGCGGGAGTATCCACAATGAGCAGTTCTTC. Translated, it gives CASNPSGSIHNEQFF.

This clonotype was recorded many times. The rearrangement uses TRBV7-2 and TRBJ1-1; D is perhaps TRBD1 (5 bases). Deletions cut 5 bases from V and 2 bases from J, with 15 bases between. The CDR3 is made up of 15 amino acids. Per the germline V gene, CDR1 is SGHTA and CDR2 is FQGNSA. The CDR3 sequence: CASSLWTSANTEAFF. CDR3 DNA sequence: TGTGCCAGCAGCCTGTGGACATCAGCCAACACTGAAGCTTTCTTT.

There are many counts of this clonotype. The chain links TRBV6-2 or TRBV6-3 to TRBJ1-1; D is perhaps TRBD1 (5 bases). The germline V gene encodes CDR1 MNHEY and CDR2 SVGEGT. V lost 6 bases and J lost 5, with 10 bases in between. The CDR3 has 12 amino acids. CDR3 sequence: CASSRDGTEAFF. CDR3 sequence (DNA): TGTGCCAGCAGCAGGGACGGAACTGAAGCTTTCTTT.

This clonotype occurred many times. This chain joins TRBV7-2 and TRBJ2-5; TRBD2 is a possible D gene (5 bases). Trimming pared 4 bases from V and 7 bases from J, leaving 13 bases between. Germline CDR1 is SGHTA and CDR2 is FQGNSA. This CDR3 region has 13 residues. CDR3 sequence reads: CASSSDPAGTQYF. The CDR3 DNA reads TGTGCCAGCAGCTCGGATCCCGCGGGGACCCAGTACTTC.

The J gene is TRBJ1-6, the V gene TRBV7-2, with TRBD1 identical over 7 bases. Germline lookup yields CDR1 SGHTA and CDR2 FQGNSA. CDR3 length: 16 residues. Trimming took 2 bases from V and 8 from J; bases not matched to a gene: 9. The CDR3 spells CASSLPSNRGDSPLHF. The CDR3 DNA sequence: TGTGCCAGCAGCTTACCTTCCAACAGGGGCGATTCACCCCTCCACTTT.

This clonotype was counted only a few times. A read error may explain this, as a much larger clone is one base away. The chain is built from TRBV4-1 and TRBJ2-7; TRBD1 might be the D (7 bases). This CDR3 spans 15 amino acids. CDR1 is MGHRA, CDR2 YSYEKL, per germline. Here the CDR3 DNA reads TGCGTCAGCAGCCAACATAGACAGGGAGGCTACGAGCAGTACTTC. Its protein product is CVSSQHRQGGYEQYF.

This clonotype was picked up many times. The CDR3 sequence is CASSNGQLTEAFF. The CDR3 coding sequence is TGTGCCAGCAGCAACGGACAGTTAACTGAAGCTTTCTTT. The chain links TRBV5-4 to TRBJ1-1; TRBD1 might be the D (6 bases). With 4 bases removed from V and 5 bases from J, the gap between germline ends came to 12 bases. Germline CDR1 is SGHNT and CDR2 is YYREEE (reference sequence). This CDR3 is 13 amino acids long. Full variable domain (outside the CDR3, taken from reference TRBV5-4 and TRBJ1-1): ETGVTQSPTHLIKTRGQQVTLRCSSQSGHNTVSWYQQALGQGPQFIFQYYREEENGRGNFPPRFSGLQFPNYSSELNVNALELDDSALYLCASSNGQLTEAFFGQGTRLTVV.

This clonotype has ten or more counts. The chain is built from TRBV11-2 and TRBJ2-1; no clear D gene. This CDR3 spans 15 amino acids. Germline V lookup: CDR1 SGHAT, CDR2 FQNNGV. The V gene lost 1 base and the J gene lost 5 bases, with 12 bases spanning the gap. The CDR3 loop reads CASSLAQTRHNEQFF. Written as DNA, the CDR3 is TGTGCCAGCAGCTTAGCCCAGACACGTCACAATGAGCAGTTCTTC.

This clonotype has a count of ten or more. This chain links TRBV2 with TRBJ1-4; the D gene is possibly TRBD1 (5 bases). Trimming removed 4 bases from V and 6 bases from J, with 15 bases in between. CDR1 is SNHLY and CDR2 is FYNNEI in the germline V gene. CDR3 length equals 15 residues. The CDR3 protein is CASSADGGMDEKLFF. The CDR3 DNA is TGTGCCAGCAGTGCGGACGGGGGGATGGATGAAAAACTGTTTTTT.

Many counts were recorded for this clonotype. The chain couples TRBV11-2 to TRBJ2-1; TRBD2 aligns across 7 bases. With 1 base clipped from V and 6 bases from J, the junction kept 6 bases outside the gene matches. CDR1 and CDR2 from the germline V gene are SGHAT and FQNNGV. The CDR3 extends over 15 amino acids. The CDR3, as DNA: TGTGCCAGCAGCTTAGGGACTAGAGGTTTCAATGAGCAGTTCTTC. Protein product: CASSLGTRGFNEQFF.

This clonotype was detected ten times or more. The genes are TRBV28 and TRBJ2-7, with D unresolved. CDR1 MDHEN and CDR2 SYDVKM come from the germline V gene. The ends were cut back, 5 bases at V and 0 bases at J, with 14 bases in the middle. The CDR3 extends over 15 amino acids. The CDR3 protein is CASSKPALLSYEQYF. CDR3 in DNA: TGTGCCAGCAGTAAACCAGCGTTACTCTCCTACGAGCAGTACTTC.

There are many counts of this clonotype. V is TRBV7-2 and J is TRBJ2-5, with D possibly TRBD2 on 5 matching bases. V lost 7 bases and J 1 base, leaving 19 bases between the germline ends. CDR1 is SGHTA and CDR2 is FQGNSA in the germline V gene. The CDR3 length is 16 residues. The CDR3 protein is CASKTYPGGFQETQYF. CDR3 nucleotides: TGTGCCAGCAAGACTTATCCAGGAGGTTTCCAAGAGACCCAGTACTTC.

This clonotype was recorded many times. The chain couples TRBV7-2 to TRBJ1-3; D gene unclear. The CDR3 loop spans 14 amino acids. The germline V gene has CDR1 SGHTA and CDR2 FQGNSA. V was trimmed by 0 bases and J by 0 bases, leaving 3 bases between them. CDR3 residues: CASSLAVSGNTIYF. For the CDR3, the DNA is TGTGCCAGCAGCTTAGCTGTCTCTGGAAACACCATATATTTT. The variable domain in full, completed from reference TRBV7-2 and TRBJ1-3, reads GAGVSQSPSNKVTEKGKDVELRCDPISGHTALYWYRQSLGQGLEFLIYFQGNSAPDKSGLPSDRFSAERTGGSVSTLTIQRTQQEDSAVYLCASSLAVSGNTIYFGEGSWLTVV.

There are many counts of this clonotype. V usage is TRBV7-2 and J usage is TRBJ1-5; TRBD1 matches at 9 bases. CDR1 and CDR2 from the germline V gene are SGHTA and FQGNSA. CDR3 length: 15 amino acids. V was pared by 1 base and J by 10 bases, with 8 bases of the junction left unmatched. CDR3 region: CASSLVVDRGDPQHF. CDR3 bases: TGTGCCAGCAGCTTAGTGGTGGACAGGGGCGATCCCCAGCATTTT.

This clonotype was observed at least ten times. The V and J genes are TRBV7-2 and TRBJ2-1, with D possibly being TRBD2 (6 bases). The V gene's germline CDR1 is SGHTA and CDR2 FQGNSA. Trimming took off 0 bases at V and 0 bases at J, with 9 bases between the two ends. The CDR3 has 16 residues. The CDR3 DNA follows: TGTGCCAGCAGCTTAGCTTCCGGGGGCTCCTACAATGAGCAGTTCTTC. This encodes CASSLASGGSYNEQFF.

This clonotype showed up many times. The chain links TRBV7-8 to TRBJ2-1; D possibly corresponds to TRBD2 (6 bases). Trimming left V 3 bases short and J 3 bases short, with 18 bases between. Germline CDR1 SGHVS, CDR2 FQNEAQ. The CDR3 sequence is 17 residues long. CDR3 sequence reads: CASSFRGGEGVYNEQFF. The CDR3 DNA reads as TGTGCCAGCAGCTTCCGTGGCGGGGAAGGGGTCTACAATGAGCAGTTCTTC.

This clonotype was detected many times. This chain connects TRBV7-2 to TRBJ2-2; D call uncertain. V lost 2 bases and J lost 0, with 4 bases in between. The CDR3 totals 14 residues. CDR1 and CDR2 from the germline V gene are SGHTA and FQGNSA. CDR3 bases: TGTGCCAGCAGCTTACGTCCGAACACCGGGGAGCTGTTTTTT. Translated, it gives CASSLRPNTGELFF. Drawing the rest from reference TRBV7-2 and TRBJ2-2, the complete variable domain is GAGVSQSPSNKVTEKGKDVELRCDPISGHTALYWYRQSLGQGLEFLIYFQGNSAPDKSGLPSDRFSAERTGGSVSTLTIQRTQQEDSAVYLCASSLRPNTGELFFGEGSRLTVL.

This clonotype was counted at least ten times. This sequence joins TRBV7-8 and TRBJ2-1; 8 bases are a match to TRBD2. The germline CDR1 and CDR2 sequences are SGHVS and FQNEAQ. CDR3 length: 15 residues. The V and J ends lost 0 bases and 5 bases, in that order; junction bases with no gene match: 3. CDR3 protein: CASSLAGGANNEQFF. CDR3 nucleotides: TGTGCCAGCAGCTTAGCCGGGGGGGCCAACAATGAGCAGTTCTTC.

In its sample, this clonotype was seen many times. The CDR3 is CASSLRGAGAEAFF. The CDR3 bases are TGTGCCAGCAGTTTACGGGGGGCAGGGGCAGAAGCTTTCTTT. The chain is built from TRBV12-3 or TRBV12-4 and TRBJ1-1; tentative D call: TRBD1 (6 bases). The CDR3 is 14 residues long. V lost 2 bases and J lost 8, with 15 bases in between.